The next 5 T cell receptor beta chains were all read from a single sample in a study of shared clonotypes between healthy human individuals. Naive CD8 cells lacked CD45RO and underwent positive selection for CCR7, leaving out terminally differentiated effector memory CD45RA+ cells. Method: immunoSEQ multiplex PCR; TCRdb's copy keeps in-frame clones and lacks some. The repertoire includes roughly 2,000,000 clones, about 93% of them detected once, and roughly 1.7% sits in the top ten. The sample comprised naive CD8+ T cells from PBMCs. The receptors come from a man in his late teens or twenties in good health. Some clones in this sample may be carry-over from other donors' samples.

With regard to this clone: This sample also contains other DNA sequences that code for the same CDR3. CDR3 DNA sequence: TGTGCCAGCAGCCCAAACTACAATGAGCAGTTCTTC. It codes for CASSPNYNEQFF. The rearrangement joins TRBV13 to TRBJ2-1; D uncertain. V was shortened by 5 bases and J by 3 bases, with 5 bases between the two germline ends. Per germline, CDR1 PRHDT and CDR2 FYEKMQ (reference sequence). There are 12 residues in the CDR3.

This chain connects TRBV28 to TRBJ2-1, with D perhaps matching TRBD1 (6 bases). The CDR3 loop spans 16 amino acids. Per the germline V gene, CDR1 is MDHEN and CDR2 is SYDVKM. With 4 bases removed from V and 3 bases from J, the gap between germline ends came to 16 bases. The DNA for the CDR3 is TGTGCCAGCAGTTGGGAAGGTGGGGGCTACTACAATGAGCAGTTCTTC. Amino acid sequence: CASSWEGGGYYNEQFF. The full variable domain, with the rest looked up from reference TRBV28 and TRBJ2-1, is DVKVTQSSRYLVKRTGEKVFLECVQDMDHENMFWYRQDPGLGLRLIYFSYDVKMKEKGDIPEGYSVSREKKERFSLILESASTNQTSMYLCASSWEGGGYYNEQFFGPGTRLTVL.

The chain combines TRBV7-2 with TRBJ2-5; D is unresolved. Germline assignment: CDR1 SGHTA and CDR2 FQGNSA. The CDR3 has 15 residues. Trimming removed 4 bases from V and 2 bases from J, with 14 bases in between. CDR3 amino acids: CASSSRQAAQETQYF. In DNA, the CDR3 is TGTGCCAGCAGCTCACGTCAGGCGGCGCAAGAGACCCAGTACTTC.

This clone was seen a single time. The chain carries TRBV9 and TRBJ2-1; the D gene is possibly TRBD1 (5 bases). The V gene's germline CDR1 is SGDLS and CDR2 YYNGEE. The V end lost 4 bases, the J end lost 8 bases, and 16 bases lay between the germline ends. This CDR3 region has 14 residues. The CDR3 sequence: CASSPGRRGDEQFF. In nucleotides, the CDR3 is TGTGCCAGCAGCCCGGGTCGAAGGGGTGATGAGCAGTTCTTC. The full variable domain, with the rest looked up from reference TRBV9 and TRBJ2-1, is DSGVTQTPKHLITATGQRVTLRCSPRSGDLSVYWYQQSLDQGLQFLIQYYNGEERAKGNILERFSAQQFPDLHSELNLSSLELGDSALYFCASSPGRRGDEQFFGPGTRLTVL.

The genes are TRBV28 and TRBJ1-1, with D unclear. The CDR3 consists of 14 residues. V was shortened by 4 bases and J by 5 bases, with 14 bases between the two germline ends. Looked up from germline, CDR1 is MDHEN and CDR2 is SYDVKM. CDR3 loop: CASSSLVGRTEAFF. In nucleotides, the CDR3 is TGTGCCAGCAGTTCCCTGGTAGGGAGGACTGAAGCTTTCTTT. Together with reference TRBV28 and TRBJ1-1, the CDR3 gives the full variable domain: DVKVTQSSRYLVKRTGEKVFLECVQDMDHENMFWYRQDPGLGLRLIYFSYDVKMKEKGDIPEGYSVSREKKERFSLILESASTNQTSMYLCASSSLVGRTEAFFGQGTRLTVV.